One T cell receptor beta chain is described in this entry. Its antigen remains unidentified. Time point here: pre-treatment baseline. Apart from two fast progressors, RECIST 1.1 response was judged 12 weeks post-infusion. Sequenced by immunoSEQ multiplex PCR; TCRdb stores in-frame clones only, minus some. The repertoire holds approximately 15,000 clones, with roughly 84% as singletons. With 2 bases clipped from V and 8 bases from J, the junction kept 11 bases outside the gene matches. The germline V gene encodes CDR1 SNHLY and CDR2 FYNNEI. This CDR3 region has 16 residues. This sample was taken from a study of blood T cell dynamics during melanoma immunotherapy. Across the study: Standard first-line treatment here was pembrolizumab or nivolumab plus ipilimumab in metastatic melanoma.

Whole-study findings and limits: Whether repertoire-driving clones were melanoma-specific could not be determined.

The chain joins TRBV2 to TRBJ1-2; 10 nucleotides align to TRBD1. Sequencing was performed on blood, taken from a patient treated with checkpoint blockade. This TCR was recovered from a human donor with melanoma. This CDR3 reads CASSEISPGTGVGYTF. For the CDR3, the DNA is TGTGCCAGCAGTGAAATCAGCCCGGGGACAGGGGTCGGCTACACCTTC.